This T cell receptor (beta chain) appears in the sequencing data of a study of CD8 T cells in Susac syndrome. It was with random hexamers that about 0.45 to 1 ug RNA was reverse transcribed. MiXCR was run by TCRdb on the immunoSEQ multiplex PCR reads, yielding one entry per CDR3 protein. The sample shows around 130,000 distinct CDR3 sequences, over 95% of them seen only once. Germline V gene sequence: CDR1 SGHDT, CDR2 YYEEEE. V was clipped by 4 bases and J by 0 bases, with 13 bases between them. The CDR3 runs to 16 residues. The chain has TRBV5-6 and TRBJ1-4, with D possibly being TRBD1 (5 bases). Source material: CD4+ T cells from PBMCs. The receptor was derived from a human donor with Susac syndrome. CDR3 sequence (DNA): TGTGCCAGCAGCCCGGTGGGGACCACAACTAATGAAAAACTGTTTTTT. This sequence encodes CASSPVGTTTNEKLFF.